These T cell receptor beta chains were read from a single sample in a study of brain T cells in children with intractable seizures. Here immunoSEQ multiplex PCR was the method, and the copy in TCRdb shows in-frame clones only, minus some. The table records 70,000 to 85,000 clones, around nine tenths of them present only once. The sequenced sample was peripheral blood, obtained at surgery. All receptors derive from a girl aged 2 to 9 with Rasmussen encephalitis and intractable seizures. CDR3s include the opening cysteine and the closing phenylalanine or tryptophan. The D gene is left open where the match is weak. Clone size, where shown, is once, few, many, or a class for clones that have expanded.

d_call,clone_size,j_call,v_call,cdr3_nt,cdr3_aa
TRBD1,.,TRBJ1-2,TRBV28,TGTGCCAGCAGACAGGGGACCTCGGGCTATGGCTACACCTTC,CASRQGTSGYGYTF
.,.,TRBJ2-1,TRBV27,TGTGCCAGCAGTTTATCGACAAACAATGAGCAGTTCTTC,CASSLSTNNEQFF
.,.,TRBJ1-1,TRBV28,TGTGCCAGCAGTCCGTTCGGTACTGAAGCTTTCTTT,CASSPFGTEAFF
TRBD2,.,TRBJ2-1,TRBV6-5,TGTGCCAGCAGGCCCGCGGGGGGGCCTAATGAGCAGTTCTTC,CASRPAGGPNEQFF
TRBD2,.,TRBJ2-7,TRBV11-2,TGTGCCAGCAGCCCGTTGGGCCCTAGCGGGGGACGTTACTACGAGCAGTACTTC,CASSPLGPSGGRYYEQYF
.,.,TRBJ2-5,TRBV6-1,TGTGCCAGCAGTGAAAGTTGGGGGGCGGGGGAGGCCCAGTACTTC,CASSESWGAGEAQYF
.,.,TRBJ1-3,TRBV9,TGTGCCAGCAGTGAAAAAAAGACTGGAAACACCATATATTTT,CASSEKKTGNTIYF
TRBD1,.,TRBJ1-2,TRBV9,TGTGCCAGCAGCCCGGGGACAGGGTCTGGCTACACCTTC,CASSPGTGSGYTF
.,.,TRBJ2-2,TRBV5-1,TGCGCCAGCAGCTTGGCGAGGGGGGCCGGGGAGCTGTTTTTT,CASSLARGAGELFF
TRBD2,.,TRBJ2-5,TRBV2,TGTGCCAGCAGTGGGCGACTAGCGTCCCAAGAGACCCAGTACTTC,CASSGRLASQETQYF
.,once,TRBJ1-3,TRBV12-3/TRBV12-4,TGTGCCAGCAGCACAGCCGGAAACACCATATATTTT,CASSTAGNTIYF
.,.,TRBJ2-7,TRBV2,TGTGCCAGCAGTGAAGCTCAATCGCGCCTTTACGAGCAGTACTTC,CASSEAQSRLYEQYF
.,.,TRBJ1-1,TRBV6-5,TGTGCCAGCAGTTCACCCCGGAGAAACACTGAAGCTTTCTTT,CASSSPRRNTEAFF
.,.,TRBJ1-1,TRBV30,TGTGCCTGGACGAGGGGCAGGGACACTGAAGCTTTCTTT,CAWTRGRDTEAFF
.,.,TRBJ2-5,TRBV5-1,TGCGCCAGCAGCCCCAGGTTTGGGGAGACCCAGTACTTC,CASSPRFGETQYF
TRBD1,.,TRBJ1-2,TRBV27,TGTGCCTCTCGGACAGGGAGTCCCTGGCTGCACTTC,CASRTGSPWLHF
.,.,TRBJ2-1,TRBV7-3,TGTGCCAGCAGCTTAAAGGGAGGTAGGACCTACAATGAGCAGTTCTTC,CASSLKGGRTYNEQFF
.,.,TRBJ2-3,TRBV5-4,TGTGCCAGCAGCTTTGCCATGGGAGCAGATACGCAGTATTTT,CASSFAMGADTQYF
.,.,TRBJ2-3,TRBV9,TGTGCCAGCAGCGTAAGCACAGGGACTAGCACAGATACGCAGTATTTT,CASSVSTGTSTDTQYF
.,.,TRBJ2-2,TRBV5-1,TGCGCCAGCAGCTTCGGACGGTCGAACACCGGGGAGCTGTTTTTT,CASSFGRSNTGELFF
TRBD1,.,TRBJ1-2,TRBV6-2/TRBV6-3,TGTGCCAGCAGTGGCCGGGACAGGAACTATGGCTACACCTTC,CASSGRDRNYGYTF
.,.,TRBJ2-7,TRBV11-1,TGTGCCAGCAGCCCTAAACTGGACAGCTACGAGCAGTACTTC,CASSPKLDSYEQYF
.,.,TRBJ1-2,TRBV12-5,TGTGCTAGTGGTTTGTCGGACATCCCTAACTATGGCTACACCTTC,CASGLSDIPNYGYTF
TRBD1,.,TRBJ2-7,TRBV3-1/TRBV3-2,TGTGCCAGCAGCCAAGATTGGGACAGGGGGTCCTACGAGCAGTACTTC,CASSQDWDRGSYEQYF
.,.,TRBJ2-2,TRBV11-2,TGTGCCAGCAGCTTAGGGCGGGAAACCGGGGAGCTGTTTTTT,CASSLGRETGELFF
.,.,TRBJ1-5,TRBV27,TGTGCCAGCAGTTTATCGGCGGGGGTCAATCAGCCCCAGCATTTT,CASSLSAGVNQPQHF
.,.,TRBJ1-3,TRBV7-9,TGTGCCAGCACCTTCTCAGGAAACACCATATATTTT,CASTFSGNTIYF
.,medium-sized,TRBJ1-2,TRBV7-9,TGTGCCAGCAGCTTAGGCGCCCTAACCGCCTACACCTTC,CASSLGALTAYTF
.,.,TRBJ2-3,TRBV2,TGTGCCAGCAGTGAACAGGAGCCCGGCTTAGATACGCAGTATTTT,CASSEQEPGLDTQYF
.,.,TRBJ2-1,TRBV5-8,TGTGCCAGCAGCTTACAGTACAATGAGCAGTTCTTC,CASSLQYNEQFF
TRBD2,once,TRBJ2-1,TRBV7-3,TGTGCCAGCAGCTTAAGAACTAGCGGGGGATCTGGCAATGAGCAGTTCTTC,CASSLRTSGGSGNEQFF
.,.,TRBJ1-6,TRBV6-8,TGTGCCAGCAGTCACTCCTCTTCACCCCTCCACTTT,CASSHSSSPLHF
TRBD1,.,TRBJ1-2,TRBV24-1,TGTGCCACCAGTGATTCCGGACAGGGGGACTATGGCTACACCTTC,CATSDSGQGDYGYTF
.,.,TRBJ2-7,TRBV11-2,TGTGCCAGCAGCTCCTATGGGGGTGGCTACGAGCAGTACTTC,CASSSYGGGYEQYF
TRBD2,.,TRBJ2-1,TRBV3-1/TRBV3-2,TGTGCCAGCAGCCCGCGGACTAGCGGGAGCAATGAGCAGTTCTTC,CASSPRTSGSNEQFF
TRBD2,.,TRBJ2-2,TRBV27,TGTGCCAGCAGTTCCGTTAGCGGGAGAAGGTTGAGCACCGGGGAGCTGTTTTTT,CASSSVSGRRLSTGELFF
TRBD1,once,TRBJ2-7,TRBV27,TGTGCCAGCAGCATGGGACAGGGGATCGAGCAGTACTTC,CASSMGQGIEQYF
.,.,TRBJ1-1,TRBV5-5,TGTGCCAGCAGCCCGGGGGAGCCCAAGGGGAACACTGAAGCTTTCTTT,CASSPGEPKGNTEAFF
.,once,TRBJ1-3,TRBV11-2,TGTGCCAGCAGCTTTTCTGCTAGTTCTGGAAACACCATATATTTT,CASSFSASSGNTIYF
.,.,TRBJ1-3,TRBV7-6,TGTGCCAGCAGCTTAGGTTTCGGGGGAGCGGGAAACACCATATATTTT,CASSLGFGGAGNTIYF
.,.,TRBJ1-6,TRBV7-9,TGTGCCAGCAGCTTAGACGGCTATAATTCACCCCTCCACTTT,CASSLDGYNSPLHF
TRBD2,.,TRBJ2-3,TRBV2,TGTGCCAGCAGCAGAGCGGGGGGCACAGATACGCAGTATTTT,CASSRAGGTDTQYF
.,.,TRBJ2-7,TRBV5-1,TGCGCCAGCGGCCTCGGCGGGGTTCACTCCTACGAGCAGTACTTC,CASGLGGVHSYEQYF
.,.,TRBJ1-1,TRBV15,TGTGCCACCAGCAGAGATCTAATGAACACTGAAGCTTTCTTT,CATSRDLMNTEAFF
.,.,TRBJ1-5,TRBV9,TGTGCCAGCAGCGTAGTAGAGGGACGTCAGCCCCAGCATTTT,CASSVVEGRQPQHF
TRBD1,.,TRBJ1-5,TRBV9,TGTGCCAGCAGCTCCTCCGGGACAGGGGGTGAGCCCCAGCATTTT,CASSSSGTGGEPQHF
.,.,TRBJ1-5,TRBV28,TGTGCCAGCACCATGAGATCCTCGTGGGATCAGCCCCAGCATTTT,CASTMRSSWDQPQHF
.,.,TRBJ2-1,TRBV2,TGTGCCAGCATGTCGGGTCGGGACACCACCTACAATGAGCAGTTCTTC,CASMSGRDTTYNEQFF
TRBD1,.,TRBJ1-1,TRBV4-1,TGCGCCAGCAGCCCGGGACAGGGGACGAACACTGAAGCTTTCTTT,CASSPGQGTNTEAFF
TRBD1,.,TRBJ1-1,TRBV28,TGTGCCAGCAGCTCAACAGGGGAAAGTCCGAACACTGAAGCTTTCTTT,CASSSTGESPNTEAFF
.,.,TRBJ1-5,TRBV23-1,TGCGCCAGCAGTCAATCGAGCAGGTGGCGGAATCAGCCCCAGCATTTT,CASSQSSRWRNQPQHF
TRBD1,.,TRBJ1-1,TRBV5-1,TGCGCCAGCAGCTTGGTAAAGGGGGCTTTGAACACTGAAGCTTTCTTT,CASSLVKGALNTEAFF
.,few,TRBJ1-1,TRBV20-1,TGCAGTGCCGCCCTGAACACTGAAGCTTTCTTT,CSAALNTEAFF
TRBD1,.,TRBJ1-3,TRBV3-1/TRBV3-2,TGTGCCAGCAGCCAAGTGGGACAGGGGTCAAACACCATATATTTT,CASSQVGQGSNTIYF